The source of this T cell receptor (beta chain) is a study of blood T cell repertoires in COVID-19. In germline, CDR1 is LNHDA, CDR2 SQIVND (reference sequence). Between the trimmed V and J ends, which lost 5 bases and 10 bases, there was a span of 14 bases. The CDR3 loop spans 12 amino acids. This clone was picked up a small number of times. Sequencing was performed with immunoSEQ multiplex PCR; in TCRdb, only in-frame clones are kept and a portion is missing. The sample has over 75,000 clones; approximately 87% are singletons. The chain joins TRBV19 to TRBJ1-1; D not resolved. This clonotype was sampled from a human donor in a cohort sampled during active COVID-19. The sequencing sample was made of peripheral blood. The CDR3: CASSSWRLGAFF. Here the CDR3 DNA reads TGTGCCAGTAGTTCCTGGAGATTAGGAGCTTTCTTT.